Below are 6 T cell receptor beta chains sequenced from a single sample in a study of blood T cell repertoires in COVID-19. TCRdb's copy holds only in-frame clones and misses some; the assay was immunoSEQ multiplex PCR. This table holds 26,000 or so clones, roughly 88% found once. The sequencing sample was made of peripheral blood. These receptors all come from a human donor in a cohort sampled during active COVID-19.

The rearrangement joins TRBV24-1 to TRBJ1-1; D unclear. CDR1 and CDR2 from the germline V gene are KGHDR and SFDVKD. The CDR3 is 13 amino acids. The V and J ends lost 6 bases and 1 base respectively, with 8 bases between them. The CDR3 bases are TGTGCCACCAGTTATCAGGAGAACACTGAAGCTTTCTTT. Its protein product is CATSYQENTEAFF.

The DNA of the CDR3 is TGTGCCAGCAGCTTACAGGGGCTGGGGAATGAGCAGTTCTTC. It translates to CASSLQGLGNEQFF. The chain has TRBV11-2 and TRBJ2-1; tentatively, D is TRBD1 (6 bases). The CDR3 covers 14 residues. Trimming took off 2 bases at V and 7 bases at J, with 12 bases between the two ends. Germline V lookup: CDR1 SGHAT, CDR2 FQNNGV.

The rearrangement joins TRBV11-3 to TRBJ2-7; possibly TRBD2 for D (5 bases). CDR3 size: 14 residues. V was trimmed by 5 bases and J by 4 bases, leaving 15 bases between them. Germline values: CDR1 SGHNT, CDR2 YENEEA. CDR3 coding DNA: TGTGCCAGCAGCCCAGGACTTGGGCCTTACGAGCAGTACTTC. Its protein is CASSPGLGPYEQYF.

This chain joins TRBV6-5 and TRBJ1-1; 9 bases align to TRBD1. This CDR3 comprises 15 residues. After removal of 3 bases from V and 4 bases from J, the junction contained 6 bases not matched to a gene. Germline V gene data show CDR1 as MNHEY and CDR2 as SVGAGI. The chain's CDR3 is CASSYPGTGSTEAFF. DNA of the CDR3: TGTGCCAGCAGTTATCCGGGGACAGGGAGCACTGAAGCTTTCTTT.

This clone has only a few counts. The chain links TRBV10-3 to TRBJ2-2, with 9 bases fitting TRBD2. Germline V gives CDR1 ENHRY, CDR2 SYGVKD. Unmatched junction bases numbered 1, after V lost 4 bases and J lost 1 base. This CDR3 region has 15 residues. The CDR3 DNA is TGTGCCATCAGTGTTAGCGGGGGGAACACCGGGGAGCTGTTTTTT. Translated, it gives CAISVSGGNTGELFF.

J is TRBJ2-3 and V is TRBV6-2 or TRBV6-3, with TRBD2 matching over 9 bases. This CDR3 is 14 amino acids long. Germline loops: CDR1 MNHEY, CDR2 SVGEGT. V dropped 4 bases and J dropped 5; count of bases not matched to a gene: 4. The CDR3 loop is CASSFSGSKDTQYF. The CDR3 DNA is TGTGCCAGCAGTTTTAGCGGGAGTAAAGATACGCAGTATTTT.